Here is one T cell receptor (beta chain) with its context. Seattle researchers signed up patients amid active infection and tracked them longitudinally. Per the original data handling: The assay estimated nucleated cells by amplifying reference gene primers. Repertoires were generated with immunoSEQ multiplex PCR, while TCRdb's copy carries only in-frame clones and drops some. That table furnishes V, J and clone size, whereas the DNA furnished D and trimming. Altogether about 160,000 clones are present, around 85% being singletons, with the ten largest covering 5.5% to 8%. This sample stems from a study of blood T cell repertoires in COVID-19. Whole-study context: Whether acute or convalescent, the COVID-19 samples came from the United States, Italy and Spain. PBMCs, B-cell-depleted T cells, or T cells were the source of the cDNA or gDNA that made up the material.

The source material was peripheral blood. The TCR originated in a man older than 75 with COVID-19, enrolled during active disease.

The CDR3 loop is CASNPSGQKLFF. The CDR3 DNA sequence: TGTGCCAGCAACCCCTCCGGTCAAAAACTGTTTTTT. V usage is TRBV28 and J usage is TRBJ1-4, with no clear D. There are 12 residues in the CDR3. V was trimmed by 7 bases and J by 9 bases, leaving 12 bases between them. Germline V CDR1 and CDR2: MDHEN, SYDVKM.